The source of this T cell receptor (beta chain) is a study of blood T cell repertoires in COVID-19. CDR3 size: 14 residues. Germline CDR1 SGHNT, CDR2 YYREEE (reference sequence). Trimming took 0 bases from V and 2 from J, leaving 6 bases between them. The authors' processing: Estimation of nucleated cell counts was performed using reference gene primer amplification. Clones were read by immunoSEQ multiplex PCR, and TCRdb kept only the in-frame ones, dropping some. V, J and clone size reflect that table, while D and trimming were determined from the DNA. The data show roughly 190,000 clones, around 94% seen once.

This clonotype originated in a man aged 30 to 39 with COVID-19, enrolled during active disease. The sample consisted of peripheral blood. The rearrangement joins TRBV5-4 to TRBJ1-3; no definite D call. DNA for the CDR3: TGTGCCAGCAGCTTGGACGGGACTGGAAACACCATATATTTT. Its translation: CASSLDGTGNTIYF.